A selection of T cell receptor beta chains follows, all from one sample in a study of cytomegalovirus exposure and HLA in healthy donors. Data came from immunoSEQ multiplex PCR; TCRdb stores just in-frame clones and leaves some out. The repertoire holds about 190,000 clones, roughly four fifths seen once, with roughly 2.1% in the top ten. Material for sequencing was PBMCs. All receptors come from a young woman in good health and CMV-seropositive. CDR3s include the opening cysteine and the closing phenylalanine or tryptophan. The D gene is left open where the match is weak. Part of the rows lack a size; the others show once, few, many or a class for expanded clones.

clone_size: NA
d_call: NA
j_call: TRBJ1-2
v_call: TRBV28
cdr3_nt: TGTGCCAGCAGCCCCGACGGGTATGGCTACACCTTC
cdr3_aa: CASSPDGYGYTF

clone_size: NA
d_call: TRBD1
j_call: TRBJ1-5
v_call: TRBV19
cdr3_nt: TGTGCCAGTACCGGACAGGGCAATCAGCCCCAGCATTTT
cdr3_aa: CASTGQGNQPQHF

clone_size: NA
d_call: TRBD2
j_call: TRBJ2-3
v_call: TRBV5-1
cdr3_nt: TGCGCCAGCAGCTGGGGGGGAGTCGGCACAGATACGCAGTATTTT
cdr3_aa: CASSWGGVGTDTQYF

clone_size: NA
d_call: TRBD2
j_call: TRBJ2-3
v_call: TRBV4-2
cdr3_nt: TGTGCCAGCAGCCAAGATTCGCTAGCGGGGGAGCTCTTATCAGGCCAAGATACGCAGTATTTT
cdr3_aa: CASSQDSLAGELLSGQDTQYF

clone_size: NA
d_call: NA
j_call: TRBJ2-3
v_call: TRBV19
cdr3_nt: TGTGCCAGTAAAAGGACTCCCACAGATACGCAGTATTTT
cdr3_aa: CASKRTPTDTQYF

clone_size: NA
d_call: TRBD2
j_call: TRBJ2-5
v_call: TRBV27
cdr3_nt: TGTGCCAGCAGTTTCTCCAGGGAGGGAGGGCGGGGGACCCAGTACTTC
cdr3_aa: CASSFSREGGRGTQYF

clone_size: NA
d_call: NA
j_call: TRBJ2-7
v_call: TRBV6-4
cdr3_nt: TGTGCCAGCAGTGCGCCCGCGGGTACCTACGAGCAGTACTTC
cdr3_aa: CASSAPAGTYEQYF

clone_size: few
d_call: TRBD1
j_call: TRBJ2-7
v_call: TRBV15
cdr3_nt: TGTGCCACCAGCAGAGGACAGGGCTCCCTCTACTACGAGCAGTACTTC
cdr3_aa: CATSRGQGSLYYEQYF

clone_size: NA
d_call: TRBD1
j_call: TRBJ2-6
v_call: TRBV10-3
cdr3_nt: TGTGCCGTGACAGGGGCACAAACTGGGGCCAACGTCCTGACTTTC
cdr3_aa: CAVTGAQTGANVLTF

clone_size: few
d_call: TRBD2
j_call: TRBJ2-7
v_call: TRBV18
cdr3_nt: TGTGCCAGCTCACCAAGCCTCGGGGGGATCTACGAGCAGTACTTC
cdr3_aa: CASSPSLGGIYEQYF

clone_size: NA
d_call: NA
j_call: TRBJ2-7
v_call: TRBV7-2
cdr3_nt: TGTGCCAGCAGCCCGGACAGAGTGGGCGAGCAGTACTTC
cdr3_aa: CASSPDRVGEQYF

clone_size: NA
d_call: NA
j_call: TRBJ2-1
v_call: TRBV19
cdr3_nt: TGTGCCAGTAGTATAGATCCGGACAATGAGCAGTTCTTC
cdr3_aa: CASSIDPDNEQFF

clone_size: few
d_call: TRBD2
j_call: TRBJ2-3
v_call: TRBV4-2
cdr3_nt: TGTGCCAGCAGCCAAGAAAGGTTGGGGTGGCTAGCGGGACCCCGTGATAGGGATACGCAGTATTTT
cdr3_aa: CASSQERLGWLAGPRDRDTQYF

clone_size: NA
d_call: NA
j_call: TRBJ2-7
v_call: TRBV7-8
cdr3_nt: TGTGCCAGCAGCTTAGTTGCAGGGGCCCACGAGCAGTACTTC
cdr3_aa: CASSLVAGAHEQYF

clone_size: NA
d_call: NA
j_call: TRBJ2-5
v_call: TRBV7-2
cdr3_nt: TGTGCCAGCAGCTTAGCGGGCGGGGGCGGTGAGACCCAGTACTTC
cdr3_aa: CASSLAGGGGETQYF

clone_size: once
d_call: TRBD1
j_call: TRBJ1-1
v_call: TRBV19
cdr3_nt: TGTGCCAGTAGTCCCGGGACAGGGCTCACTGAAGCTTTCTTT
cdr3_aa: CASSPGTGLTEAFF

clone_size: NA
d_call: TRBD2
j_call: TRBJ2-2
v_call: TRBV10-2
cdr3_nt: TGCGCCAGCAGAGGACTAGCGGGGGGTATCACCGGGGAGCTGTTTTTT
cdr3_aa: CASRGLAGGITGELFF

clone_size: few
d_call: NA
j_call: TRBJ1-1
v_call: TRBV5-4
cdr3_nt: TGTGCCAGCAGCTTGGCCGCGGGGGCTCCAGCTTTCTTT
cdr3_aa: CASSLAAGAPAFF

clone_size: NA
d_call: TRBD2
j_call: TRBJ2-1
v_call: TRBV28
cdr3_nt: TGTGCCAGCAGTTTATTCGGACTAGCATCGTTCAATGAGCAGTTCTTC
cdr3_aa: CASSLFGLASFNEQFF

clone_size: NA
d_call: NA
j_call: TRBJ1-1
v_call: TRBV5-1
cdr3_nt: TGCGCCAGCAGCATAACAGGGAAGATGAACACTGAAGCTTTCTTT
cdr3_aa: CASSITGKMNTEAFF

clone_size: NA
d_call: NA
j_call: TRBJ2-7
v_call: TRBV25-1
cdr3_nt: TGTGCCAGTACCCGGGCCTACGAGCAGTACTTC
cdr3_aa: CASTRAYEQYF

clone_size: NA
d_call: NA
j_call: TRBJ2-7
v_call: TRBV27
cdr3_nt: TGTGCCAGCAGCTCGCAACAGGGCTACGAGCAGTACTTC
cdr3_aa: CASSSQQGYEQYF

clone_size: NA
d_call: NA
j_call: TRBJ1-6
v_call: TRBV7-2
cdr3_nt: TGTGCCAGCAGCCCCGGGAGGGTGAAGAATTCACCCCTCCACTTT
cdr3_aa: CASSPGRVKNSPLHF

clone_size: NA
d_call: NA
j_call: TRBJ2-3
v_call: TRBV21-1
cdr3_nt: TGTGCCAGCAGCAAAGTTTTCATTTCCGCCCGGACTAGCGGGAGAGCAGATACGCAGTATTTT
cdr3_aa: CASSKVFISARTSGRADTQYF

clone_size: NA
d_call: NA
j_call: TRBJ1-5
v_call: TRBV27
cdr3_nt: TGTGCCAGCAGACTCAGGGCCAGGCAGAATCAGCCCCAGCATTTT
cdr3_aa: CASRLRARQNQPQHF

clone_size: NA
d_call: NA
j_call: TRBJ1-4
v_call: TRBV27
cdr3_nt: TGTGCCAGCAGCCCAAGCGGTGCGGGATATGAAAAACTGTTTTTT
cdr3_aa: CASSPSGAGYEKLFF

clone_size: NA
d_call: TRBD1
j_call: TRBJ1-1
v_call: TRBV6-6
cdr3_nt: TGTGCCAGCCGTCGCTTGGGGACAGGAAGTAACACTGAAGCTTTCTTT
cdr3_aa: CASRRLGTGSNTEAFF

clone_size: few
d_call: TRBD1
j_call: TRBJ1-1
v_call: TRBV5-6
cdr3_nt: TGTGCCAGCAGCCCGGGACAGGGGTTGAACACTGAAGCTTTCTTT
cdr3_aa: CASSPGQGLNTEAFF

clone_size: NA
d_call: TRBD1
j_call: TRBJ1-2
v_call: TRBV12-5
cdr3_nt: TGTGCTAGTGGTCACCCACAGGGGCGCTTCTATGGCTACACCTTC
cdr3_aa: CASGHPQGRFYGYTF

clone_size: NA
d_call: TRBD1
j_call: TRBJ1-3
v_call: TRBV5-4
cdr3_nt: TGTGCCAGCAGCGCAACTACAGGGGGCAAGCAAAACACCATATATTTT
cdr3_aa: CASSATTGGKQNTIYF

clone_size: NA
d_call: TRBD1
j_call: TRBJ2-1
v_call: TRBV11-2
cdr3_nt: TGTGCCAGCAGCCCACAGGGGGCGCTACTCAATGAGCAGTTCTTC
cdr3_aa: CASSPQGALLNEQFF

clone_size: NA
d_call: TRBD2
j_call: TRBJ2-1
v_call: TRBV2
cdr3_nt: TGTGCCAGCACCGGGACTAGCGGGAGTAGTATGGATGAGCAGTTCTTC
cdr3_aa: CASTGTSGSSMDEQFF

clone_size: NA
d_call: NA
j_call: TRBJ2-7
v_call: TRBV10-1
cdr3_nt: TGCGCCAGCAGTATAACTAGGGTTTACGAGCAGTACTTC
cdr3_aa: CASSITRVYEQYF

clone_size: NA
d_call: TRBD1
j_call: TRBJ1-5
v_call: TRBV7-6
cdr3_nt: TGTGCCAGCAGCTTATCGGGGGGACAGGGACGGAATCAGCCCCAGCATTTT
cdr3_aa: CASSLSGGQGRNQPQHF

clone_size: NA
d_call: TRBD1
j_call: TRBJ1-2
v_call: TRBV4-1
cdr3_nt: TGCGCCAGCAGCCAAGATTTGGCGGGACAGGTCGACTCCTATGGCTACACCTTC
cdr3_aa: CASSQDLAGQVDSYGYTF

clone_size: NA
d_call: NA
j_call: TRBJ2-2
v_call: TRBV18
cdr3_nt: TGTGCCAGCGTACTACGACTCATAAACACCGGGGAGCTGTTTTTT
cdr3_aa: CASVLRLINTGELFF

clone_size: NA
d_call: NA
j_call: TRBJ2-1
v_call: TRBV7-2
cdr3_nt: TGTGCCAGCAGCTTTGGACAGCATTATGAGCAGTTCTTC
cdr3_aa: CASSFGQHYEQFF

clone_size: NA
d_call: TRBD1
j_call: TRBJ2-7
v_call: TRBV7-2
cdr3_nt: TGTGCCAGCAGCCAGGGACAGGGTAGGATGGGCGAGCAGTACTTC
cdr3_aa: CASSQGQGRMGEQYF

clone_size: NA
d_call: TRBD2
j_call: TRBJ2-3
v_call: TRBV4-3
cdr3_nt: TGCGCCAGCAGCCTCGTGAGACCGGGACTAGCCCGAGATACGCAGTATTTT
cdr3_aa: CASSLVRPGLARDTQYF

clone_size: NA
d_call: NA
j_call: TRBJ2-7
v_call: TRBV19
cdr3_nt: TGTGCCAGTAGTATAGATGATCGGGCAGGGATCGACGAGCAGTACTTC
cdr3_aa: CASSIDDRAGIDEQYF

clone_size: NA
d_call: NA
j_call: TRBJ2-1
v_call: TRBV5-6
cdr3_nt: TGTGCCAGCAGCTTGGGAACTACAGGGCGGGTTTACAATGAGCAGTTCTTC
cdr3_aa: CASSLGTTGRVYNEQFF

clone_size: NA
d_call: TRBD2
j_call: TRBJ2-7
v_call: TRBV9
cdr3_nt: TGTGCCAGCAGCCCCCGACTAGCGGGAGGGCCGGACTACGAGCAGTACTTC
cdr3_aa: CASSPRLAGGPDYEQYF

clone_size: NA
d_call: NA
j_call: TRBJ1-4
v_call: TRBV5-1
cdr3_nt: TGCGCCAGCAGCTTGCTTGGTCGGGAAAAACTGTTTTTT
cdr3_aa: CASSLLGREKLFF

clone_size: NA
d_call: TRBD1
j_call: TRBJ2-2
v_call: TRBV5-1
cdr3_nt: TGCGCCAGCAGCTTGCCCGAGGGGGCAGGGAGCGGGGAGCTGTTTTTT
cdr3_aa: CASSLPEGAGSGELFF

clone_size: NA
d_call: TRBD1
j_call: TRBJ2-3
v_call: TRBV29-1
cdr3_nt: TGCAGCGTTCCCTCCCAGGGGGCCTTTGATACGCAGTATTTT
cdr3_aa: CSVPSQGAFDTQYF

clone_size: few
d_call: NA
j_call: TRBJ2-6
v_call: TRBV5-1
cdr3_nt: TGCGCCAGCAGCCGGGACGGACAGTCAACTGGGGCCAACGTCCTGACTTTC
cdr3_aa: CASSRDGQSTGANVLTF

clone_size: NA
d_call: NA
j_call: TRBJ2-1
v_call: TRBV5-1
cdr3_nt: TGCGCCAGCAGCTTGGCCGGGTATGACAATGAGCAGTTCTTC
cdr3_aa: CASSLAGYDNEQFF